Below, 27 T cell receptor beta chains from the same sample are listed, as sequenced in a study. TCRdb fed the 5' RACE reads into MiXCR, producing one record per CDR3 protein. There are about 54,000 distinct CDR3 sequences in the sample; under 20% occur only once, and 2% to 2.5% lies in the top ten. The sequencing sample was made of naive CD4+ T cells sorted from blood. Subset in this sample: naive CD4+ T cells, CD4+CD45RA+CD25-. The receptor source for this set is a female donor with breast cancer.

The chain combines TRBV6-5 with TRBJ1-5; D perhaps matches TRBD1 (6 bases). This CDR3 region has 15 residues. The ends were cut back, 3 bases at V and 4 bases at J, with 13 bases in the middle. Germline CDR1 MNHEY, CDR2 SVGAGI. The CDR3 spells CASSYKGGRNQPQHF. The DNA of the CDR3 is TGTGCCAGCAGTTATAAGGGGGGAAGGAATCAGCCCCAGCATTTT.

This clonotype was seen repeatedly, ten times or more. The V and J genes are TRBV12-3 or TRBV12-4 and TRBJ2-5; a weak D match, TRBD1 (6 bases). V dropped 6 bases and J dropped 5 bases, with 10 bases sitting between them. The CDR3 is 12 amino acids. CDR3 protein: CASRARGETQYF. CDR3 nucleotides: TGTGCCAGCAGAGCCAGGGGTGAGACCCAGTACTTC.

This clonotype was seen only a few times. The chain employs TRBV7-2 and TRBJ2-7, with 7 bases lining up with TRBD1. There are 14 residues in the CDR3. In germline, CDR1 is SGHTA, CDR2 FQGNSA. The trim removed 7 bases at V and 2 bases at J, leaving 8 bases unmatched. CDR3 in DNA: TGTGCCAGCACGATGGGGCAGGGGGCCTACGAGCAGTACTTC. Its protein is CASTMGQGAYEQYF.

This clonotype was observed many times. V gene TRBV6-5 combines with J gene TRBJ2-7; 9 bases map to TRBD2. The length of the CDR3 is 13 residues. CDR1 is MNHEY, CDR2 SVGAGI, per germline. V shed 7 bases, J shed 4 bases, and the junction held 5 bases outside the gene matches. CDR3 sequence: CASKLAGSYEQYF. CDR3 nucleotide sequence: TGTGCCAGCAAGCTAGCGGGAAGTTACGAGCAGTACTTC.

This chain links TRBV12-3 or TRBV12-4 with TRBJ2-3; 10 bases agree with TRBD2. The ends lost 6 bases at V and 7 bases at J; junction bases unmatched: 7. The CDR3 extends over 14 amino acids. The DNA of the CDR3 is TGTGCCAGCAGAAGACTAGCGGGTATAAATACGCAGTATTTT. Translation gives CASRRLAGINTQYF.

The chain combines TRBV20-1 with TRBJ2-7; tentatively, D is TRBD1 or TRBD2 (5 bases each). CDR3 size: 13 residues. Germline CDR1 and CDR2: DFQATT and SNEGSKA (reference sequence). V was clipped by 5 bases and J by 6 bases, with 17 bases between them. The CDR3 region is CSALSILGVEQYF. The CDR3 bases are TGCAGTGCTCTATCAATACTGGGGGTCGAGCAGTACTTC.

This clonotype has more than one count but fewer than ten. The rearrangement links TRBV20-1 to TRBJ2-2; 12 nucleotides match TRBD2. J was trimmed by 7 bases and V by 2 bases; bases with no gene match: 5. The CDR3 runs to 15 residues. CDR1 DFQATT and CDR2 SNEGSKA come from the germline V gene (reference sequence). In nucleotides, the CDR3 is TGCAGTGCTAGACTAGCGGGAGGGCCTGGCGGGGAGCTGTTTTTT. It is translated as CSARLAGGPGGELFF.

This clonotype came up a few times. The V gene is TRBV6-6, the J gene TRBJ2-7; TRBD1 agrees at 10 bases. This CDR3 has 15 residues. The germline V gene encodes CDR1 MNHNY and CDR2 SVGAGI (reference sequence). J was trimmed by 3 bases and V by 5 bases; bases with no gene match: 7. CDR3 nucleotide sequence: TGTGCCAGCAGTGAGATTGGGACAGGGGACTACGAGCAGTACTTC. This translates into CASSEIGTGDYEQYF.

This clonotype has only a few counts. The chain carries TRBV20-1 and TRBJ2-5, with D unclear. The CDR3 consists of 14 residues. Trimming shortened V by 5 bases and J by 5 bases, and 18 bases separated the two germline ends. The germline CDR1 and CDR2 sequences are DFQATT and SNEGSKA (reference sequence). The CDR3 DNA reads TGCAGTGCTCCGGCCCTGACGCGTGAGGAGACCCAGTACTTC. As protein: CSAPALTREETQYF.

The rearrangement links TRBV29-1 to TRBJ1-5; D unresolved. The V gene lost 2 bases and the J gene lost 4 bases, with 9 bases spanning the gap. The CDR3 is made up of 13 amino acids. The germline V gene encodes CDR1 SQVTM and CDR2 ANQGSEA. CDR3 amino acids: CSVEQGRNQPQHF. CDR3 coding DNA: TGCAGCGTTGAACAAGGGAGAAATCAGCCCCAGCATTTT.

The gene calls are TRBV7-3 and TRBJ2-1; D call uncertain. Trimming stripped 4 bases from V and 5 bases from J, with 9 bases between. The CDR3 covers 13 residues. The V gene's germline CDR1 is SGHTA and CDR2 FQGTGA. The CDR3 reads CASSSNINNEQFF. CDR3 coding DNA: TGTGCCAGCAGCTCCAATATCAACAATGAGCAGTTCTTC.

This clonotype was detected many times. This chain connects TRBV6-5 to TRBJ2-7; 11 nucleotides agree with TRBD2. V was clipped by 2 bases and J by 0 bases; unmatched bases: 6. CDR3 size: 17 residues. Germline CDR1 and CDR2: MNHEY and SVGAGI. CDR3 sequence: CASSYQGTSGSSYEQYF. In nucleotides, the CDR3 is TGTGCCAGCAGTTACCAAGGGACTAGCGGTAGCTCCTACGAGCAGTACTTC.

This clonotype was observed many times. This sequence joins TRBV6-5 and TRBJ2-7; 8 positions agree with TRBD1. Germline V CDR1 and CDR2: MNHEY, SVGAGI. Losses at the gene ends were 5 bases for V and 6 bases for J; bases not matched to a gene: 9. The CDR3 is 14 amino acids. CDR3 protein: CASSPRTGTGEQYF. CDR3 nucleotides: TGTGCCAGCAGTCCGCGGACAGGGACCGGCGAGCAGTACTTC.

At least ten counts were recorded for this clonotype. The V gene is TRBV9, the J gene TRBJ1-2, with D possibly TRBD1 on 6 matching bases. CDR1 and CDR2 from the germline V gene are SGDLS and YYNGEE. This CDR3 is built from 13 residues. Trimming left V 0 bases short and J 8 bases short, with 11 bases between. Here the CDR3 reads CASSVEQGEGYTF. DNA for the CDR3: TGTGCCAGCAGCGTAGAACAGGGAGAAGGCTACACCTTC.

The chain employs TRBV5-1 and TRBJ1-4, with TRBD1 matching 10 bases. Germline V gene lookup returns CDR1 SGHRS and CDR2 YFSETQ. With V trimmed by 3 bases and J by 7 bases, 9 bases remained unmatched. CDR3 length equals 16 residues. CDR3 sequence: CASSYQGTGVGEKLFF. The DNA for the CDR3 is TGCGCCAGCAGCTACCAGGGGACAGGGGTCGGTGAAAAACTGTTTTTT. Variable domain in full (rest from reference TRBV5-1 and TRBJ1-4): KAGVTQTPRYLIKTRGQQVTLSCSPISGHRSVSWYQQTPGQGLQFLFEYFSETQRNKGNFPGRFSGRQFSNSRSEMNVSTLELGDSALYLCASSYQGTGVGEKLFFGSGTQLSVL.

This clonotype was counted at least ten times. The gene calls are TRBV7-2 and TRBJ2-3; TRBD1 is a possible D gene (5 bases). This CDR3 is built from 15 residues. Trimming left V 1 base short and J 6 bases short, with 14 bases between. Germline loops: CDR1 SGHTA, CDR2 FQGNSA. CDR3 amino acids: CASSLVGARLDTQYF. For the CDR3, the DNA is TGTGCCAGCAGCTTAGTTGGGGCCAGGCTCGATACGCAGTATTTT.

This clonotype was detected many times. The V and J genes are TRBV5-1 and TRBJ1-2, with D uncertain. The CDR3 is 12 amino acids. The germline V gene has CDR1 SGHRS and CDR2 YFSETQ. The V end was cut by 0 bases, the J end by 5 bases, with 5 bases between. The CDR3 sequence is CASSLEGYGYTF. CDR3 DNA sequence: TGCGCCAGCAGCTTGGAAGGGTATGGCTACACCTTC.

This clonotype was recorded many times. This CDR3 is CSANSGPYEQYF. As DNA, the CDR3 is TGCAGTGCAAATAGCGGACCCTACGAGCAGTACTTC. This chain uses TRBV20-1 with TRBJ2-7; possible D gene TRBD2, 6 bases. V was pared by 6 bases and J by 2 bases, with 11 bases between. This CDR3 contains 12 residues. Looked up from germline, CDR1 is DFQATT and CDR2 is SNEGSKA (reference sequence).

In this sample, this clonotype turned up many times. The CDR3 nucleotides read TGCGCCAGCAAACCCAACTGGGACAGAGGTGGCTACACCTTC. As protein: CASKPNWDRGGYTF. This sequence joins TRBV5-1 and TRBJ1-2; 7 bases align to TRBD1. Trimming cost V 6 bases and J 7 bases; bases outside gene matches: 12. The CDR3 covers 14 residues. CDR1 and CDR2 (germline): SGHRS, YFSETQ.

There are a few counts of this clonotype. The chain links TRBV7-3 to TRBJ1-1, with D hard to call. Germline CDR1 reads SGHTA; CDR2 reads FQGTGA. The CDR3 spans 13 residues. The V end lost 4 bases, the J end lost 3 bases, and 9 bases lay between the germline ends. DNA for the CDR3: TGTGCCAGCAGCTACGACCTAGACACTGAAGCTTTCTTT. Protein product: CASSYDLDTEAFF.

This clonotype was observed at least ten times. The J gene is TRBJ2-7, the V gene TRBV29-1, with 7 positions matching TRBD2. The CDR3 covers 13 residues. After removal of 4 bases from V and 4 bases from J, the junction contained 7 bases not matched to a gene. Germline-derived CDR1 and CDR2 are SQVTM and ANQGSEA. The chain's CDR3 is CSVVIGTTYEQYF. The CDR3 region has the DNA TGCAGCGTTGTAATCGGGACTACTTACGAGCAGTACTTC.

By share, this clonotype counts as medium-sized. V usage is TRBV7-2 and J usage is TRBJ2-1; TRBD1 is a possible D gene (6 bases). Trimming removed 2 bases at V and 10 bases at J, with 15 bases between. There are 14 residues in the CDR3. Germline CDR1 SGHTA, CDR2 FQGNSA. CDR3: CASSLTGPISEQFF. The CDR3 DNA is TGTGCCAGCAGCTTAACAGGGCCGATAAGCGAGCAGTTCTTC.

To note about this clonotype: Being one base from a much bigger clone, this may be a read error. Because it lacks the conserved phenylalanine or tryptophan at the end, this CDR3 is likely a read error. The chain combines TRBV7-2 with TRBJ2-6; 7 nucleotides line up with TRBD2. The CDR3 extends over 16 amino acids. The V gene's germline CDR1 is SGHTA and CDR2 FQGNSA. V lost 2 bases, J lost 2 bases, and 3 bases stayed unmatched. The CDR3 DNA is TGTGCCAGCAGCTTAATGGCGGGAGCTGGGGCCAACGTCCTGACTCTC. It translates to CASSLMAGAGANVLTL.

The J gene is TRBJ2-1, the V gene TRBV4-2; D ambiguous. This CDR3 spans 15 amino acids. Germline CDR1 LGHNA, CDR2 YNFKEQ. V was shortened by 4 bases and J by 8 bases, with 18 bases between the two germline ends. CDR3 DNA: TGTGCCAGCAGCCCTAAGATCTCCTCGGAGCATGAGCAGTTCTTC. As protein: CASSPKISSEHEQFF.

This clonotype has ten or more counts. The gene calls are TRBV20-1 and TRBJ2-3; D might be TRBD1 (6 bases). The CDR3 covers 14 residues. The V gene lost 7 bases and the J gene lost 2 bases, with 16 bases spanning the gap. Germline CDR1 is DFQATT and CDR2 is SNEGSKA (reference sequence). CDR3 DNA sequence: TGCAGTGGGGATGGGGACACATACACAGATACGCAGTATTTT. It codes for CSGDGDTYTDTQYF.

The genes are TRBV2 and TRBJ2-2, with no clear D. The CDR3 has 12 residues. Trimming shortened V by 8 bases and J by 7 bases, and 11 bases separated the two germline ends. Germline V gene sequence: CDR1 SNHLY, CDR2 FYNNEI. Written as DNA, the CDR3 is TGTGCCAGCGGTTGGTCTCTCGGGGAGCTGTTTTTT. Protein product: CASGWSLGELFF. Combining the CDR3 with reference TRBV2 and TRBJ2-2 gives the whole variable domain EPEVTQTPSHQVTQMGQEVILRCVPISNHLYFYWYRQILGQKVEFLVSFYNNEISEKSEIFDDQFSVERPDGSNFTLKIRSTKLEDSAMYFCASGWSLGELFFGEGSRLTVL.

This clonotype was picked up many times. The genes are TRBV20-1 and TRBJ2-1, with a tentative D call TRBD2 (5 bases). The CDR3 totals 15 residues. Germline assignment: CDR1 DFQATT and CDR2 SNEGSKA (reference sequence). V lost 2 bases and J lost 3, with 14 bases in between. DNA for the CDR3: TGCAGTGCTAGACTCGCGGAGGTGGGCTACAATGAGCAGTTCTTC. Its translation: CSARLAEVGYNEQFF.